The sequence of this TCR beta chain was determined in a study of vaccination and CD4 T cells after COVID-19. Whole-study context: The post-COVID samples were taken a median about 100 days after diagnosis, anywhere from 35 to 161.

On this clonotype itself: Its specificity is not known.

Treatment specified: 10-day PBMC culture with coronavirus spike peptide pools or control peptides (ViraFEST assay). Those CD4+ T cells from the unexposed donor predate the COVID-19 pandemic (2011-2018). Researchers used the Oncomine TCR Beta short-read assay to sequence DNA from cultured CD4+ T cells. In TCRdb, the PCR reads were re-called with MiXCR into one record per CDR3 protein. The sample contains several thousand distinct CDR3 sequences, around 48% of which appear only once. This TCR came from a human donor in good health. The sequenced sample was CD4+ T cells from blood, cultured in vitro.

DNA for the CDR3: TGTGCCAGTAGTTCACCCCAACGGACTAGCGGGGGACGAATCTCCTACGAGCAGTACTTC. Protein: CASSSPQRTSGGRISYEQYF. The rearrangement links TRBV19 to TRBJ2-7, with 13 bases that match TRBD2. The CDR3 has 20 residues. Trimming at V came to 5 bases and at J to 0 bases, leaving 16 bases not matched to a gene. CDR1 is LNHDA and CDR2 is SQIVND in the germline V gene (reference sequence). The entire variable domain, with the rest obtained from reference TRBV19 and TRBJ2-7, is as follows: DGGITQSPKYLFRKEGQNVTLSCEQNLNHDAMYWYRQDPGQGLRLIYYSQIVNDFQKGDIAEGYSVSREKKESFPLTVTSAQKNPTAFYLCASSSPQRTSGGRISYEQYFGPGTRLTVT.